This T cell receptor beta chain was observed in a study of cytomegalovirus exposure and HLA in healthy donors. Study background: HLA-typed donors contributed approximately 86 million unique TCRs, which were held in an early data release. Just over 80% of some 390 genotyped donors fell in the Caucasian-associated ancestry cluster.

The study ran its PCR with 60 Vbeta and 13 Jbeta primers. Method: immunoSEQ multiplex PCR; TCRdb's copy keeps in-frame clones and lacks some. This table has about 120,000 clones, 60% to 80% appearing once. CDR1 and CDR2 (germline): SGHTA, FQGNSA. The V end was cut by 1 base, the J end by 0 bases, with 15 bases between. CDR3 length: 17 amino acids. This clone was counted only a few times. The material sequenced was PBMCs. The TCR comes from a man younger than 35 in good health and CMV-seropositive. The chain recombines TRBV7-2 with TRBJ1-2; no clear D. The CDR3 sequence is CASSLVSTTPTNYGYTF. DNA of the CDR3: TGTGCCAGCAGCTTAGTGTCAACGACACCTACTAACTATGGCTACACCTTC.